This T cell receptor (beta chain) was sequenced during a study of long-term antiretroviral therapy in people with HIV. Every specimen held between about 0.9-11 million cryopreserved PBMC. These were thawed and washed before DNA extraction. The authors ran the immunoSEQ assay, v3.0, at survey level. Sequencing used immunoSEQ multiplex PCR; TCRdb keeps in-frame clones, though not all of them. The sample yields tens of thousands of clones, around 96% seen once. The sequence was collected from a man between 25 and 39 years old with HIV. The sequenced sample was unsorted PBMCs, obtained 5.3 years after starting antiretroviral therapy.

CDR3 sequence reads: CAISSQGAKTNQPQHF. The CDR3 nucleotides are TGTGCCATCAGTTCGCAGGGGGCCAAAACCAATCAGCCCCAGCATTTT. This rearrangement joins TRBV10-3 to TRBJ1-5, with 8 bases matching TRBD1. V was pared by 5 bases and J by 3 bases, with 9 bases of the junction left unmatched. The germline V gene encodes CDR1 ENHRY and CDR2 SYGVKD. The CDR3 is 16 residues long.